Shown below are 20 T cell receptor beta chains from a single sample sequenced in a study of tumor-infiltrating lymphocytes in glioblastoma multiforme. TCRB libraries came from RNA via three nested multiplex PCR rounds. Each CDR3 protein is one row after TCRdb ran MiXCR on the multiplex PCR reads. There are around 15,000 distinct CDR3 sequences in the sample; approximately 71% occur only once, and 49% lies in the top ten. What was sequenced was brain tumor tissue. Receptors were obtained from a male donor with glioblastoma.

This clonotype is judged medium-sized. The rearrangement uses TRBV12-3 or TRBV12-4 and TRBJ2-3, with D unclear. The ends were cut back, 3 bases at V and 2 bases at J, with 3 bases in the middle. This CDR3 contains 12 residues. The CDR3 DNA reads TGTGCCAGCAGTTTGGCCACAGATACGCAGTATTTT. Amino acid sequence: CASSLATDTQYF.

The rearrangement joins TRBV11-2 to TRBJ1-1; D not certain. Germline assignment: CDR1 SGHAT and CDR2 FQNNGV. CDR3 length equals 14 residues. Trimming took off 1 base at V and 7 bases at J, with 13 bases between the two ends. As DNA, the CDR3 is TGTGCCAGCAGCTTAGGTCGAGGTGCCAGTGAAGCTTTCTTT. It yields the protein CASSLGRGASEAFF.

CDR3 amino acids: CAVSLAGGTTDTQYF. The CDR3 region has the DNA TGTGCCGTCAGCTTAGCGGGAGGGACTACAGATACGCAGTATTTT. The chain couples TRBV13 to TRBJ2-3, with TRBD2 matching 11 bases. Looked up from germline, CDR1 is PRHDT and CDR2 is FYEKMQ (reference sequence). V trimming: 11 bases; J trimming: 3 bases; junction bases outside the gene matches: 10. The CDR3 contains 15 residues.

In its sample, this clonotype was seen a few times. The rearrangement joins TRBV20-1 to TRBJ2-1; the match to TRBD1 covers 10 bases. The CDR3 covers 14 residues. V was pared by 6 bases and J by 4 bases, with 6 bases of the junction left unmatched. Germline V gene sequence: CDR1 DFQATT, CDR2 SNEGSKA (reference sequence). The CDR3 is CSANGDRGYNEQFF. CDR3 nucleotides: TGCAGTGCCAACGGGGACAGGGGTTACAATGAGCAGTTCTTC.

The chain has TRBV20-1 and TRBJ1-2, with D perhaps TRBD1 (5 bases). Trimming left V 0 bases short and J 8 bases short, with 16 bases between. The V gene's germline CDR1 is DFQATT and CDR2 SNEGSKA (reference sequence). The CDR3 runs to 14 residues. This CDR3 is CSAREFGGTIGYTF. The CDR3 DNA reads TGCAGTGCTAGAGAGTTCGGTGGGACGATCGGCTACACCTTC.

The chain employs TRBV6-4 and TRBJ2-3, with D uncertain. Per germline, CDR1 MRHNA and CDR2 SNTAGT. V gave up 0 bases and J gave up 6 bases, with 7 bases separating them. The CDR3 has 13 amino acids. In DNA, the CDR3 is TGTGCCAGCAGTGACTCGGCTATGGATACGCAGTATTTT. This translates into CASSDSAMDTQYF.

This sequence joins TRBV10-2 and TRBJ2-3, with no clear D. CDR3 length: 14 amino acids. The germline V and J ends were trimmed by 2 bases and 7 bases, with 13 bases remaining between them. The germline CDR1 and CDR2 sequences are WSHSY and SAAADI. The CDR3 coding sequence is TGCGCCAGCAGTGAGCCTAGTCCGCGGTATACGCAGTATTTT. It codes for CASSEPSPRYTQYF.

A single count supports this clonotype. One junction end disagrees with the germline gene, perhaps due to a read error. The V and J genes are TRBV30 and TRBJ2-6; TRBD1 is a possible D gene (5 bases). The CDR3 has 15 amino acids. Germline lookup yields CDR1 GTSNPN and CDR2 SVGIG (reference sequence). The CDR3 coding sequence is TGTGCCTGGAGTGTAACAATAGATGGGGCCAACGTCATGACTTTC. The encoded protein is CAWSVTIDGANVMTF.

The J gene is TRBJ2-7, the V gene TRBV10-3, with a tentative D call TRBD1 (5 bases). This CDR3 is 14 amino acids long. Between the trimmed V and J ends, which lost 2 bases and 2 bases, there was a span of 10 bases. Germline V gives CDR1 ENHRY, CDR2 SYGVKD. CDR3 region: CAISEPDSTYEQYF. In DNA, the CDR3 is TGTGCCATCAGTGAGCCAGACAGCACCTACGAGCAGTACTTC.

This CDR3 is CASSLLRTGDTRGLFF. The DNA of the CDR3 is TGTGCCAGCAGCTTACTTCGGACAGGGGACACCAGGGGGCTGTTTTTT. The chain carries TRBV7-8 and TRBJ2-2, with 9 bases aligning to TRBD1. Germline V gene lookup returns CDR1 SGHVS and CDR2 FQNEAQ. The CDR3 consists of 16 residues. The V segment lost 2 bases and the J segment 13 bases; nucleotides outside the gene matches: 14.

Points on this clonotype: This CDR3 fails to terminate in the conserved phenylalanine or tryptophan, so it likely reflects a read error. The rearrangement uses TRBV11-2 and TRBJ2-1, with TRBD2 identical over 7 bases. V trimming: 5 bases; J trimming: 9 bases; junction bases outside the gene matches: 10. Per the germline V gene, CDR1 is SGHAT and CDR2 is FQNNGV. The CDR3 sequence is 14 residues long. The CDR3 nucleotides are TGTGCCAGCAGCCCTCTTGCGGGAGATGCTGAGCAGTTCTTA. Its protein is CASSPLAGDAEQFL.

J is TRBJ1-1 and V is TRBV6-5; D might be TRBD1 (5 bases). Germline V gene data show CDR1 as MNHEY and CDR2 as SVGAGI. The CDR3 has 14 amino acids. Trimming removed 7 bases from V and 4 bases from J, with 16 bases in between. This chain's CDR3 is CASTLGEGRTEAFF. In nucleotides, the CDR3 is TGTGCCAGCACCCTAGGAGAGGGACGCACTGAAGCTTTCTTT.

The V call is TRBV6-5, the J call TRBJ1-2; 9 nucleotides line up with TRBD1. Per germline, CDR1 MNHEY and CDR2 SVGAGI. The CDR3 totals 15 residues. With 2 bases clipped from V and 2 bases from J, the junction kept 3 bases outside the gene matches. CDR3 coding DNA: TGTGCCAGCAGTTACCGGGGACAGGGAAACTATGGCTACACCTTC. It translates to CASSYRGQGNYGYTF.

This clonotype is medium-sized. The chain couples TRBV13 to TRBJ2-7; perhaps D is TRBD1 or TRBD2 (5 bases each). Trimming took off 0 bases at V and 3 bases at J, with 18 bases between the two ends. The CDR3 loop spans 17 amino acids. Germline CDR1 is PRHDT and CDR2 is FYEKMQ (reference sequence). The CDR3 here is CASSLGSGDPIVYEQYF. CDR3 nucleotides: TGTGCCAGCAGCTTAGGTTCCGGGGACCCAATCGTCTACGAGCAGTACTTC.

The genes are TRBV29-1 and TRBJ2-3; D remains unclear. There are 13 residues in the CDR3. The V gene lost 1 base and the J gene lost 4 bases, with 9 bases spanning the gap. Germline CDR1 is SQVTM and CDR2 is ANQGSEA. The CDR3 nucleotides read TGCAGCGTTGAAGGTAGAGACGCAGATACGCAGTATTTT. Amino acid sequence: CSVEGRDADTQYF.

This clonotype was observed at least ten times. The DNA for the CDR3 is TGCAGTGCTATTTACTCCGGGACTAGCGGGAGGTTTTCCTACGAGCAGTACTTC. It is translated as CSAIYSGTSGRFSYEQYF. This chain connects TRBV20-1 to TRBJ2-7; TRBD2 agrees at 15 bases. CDR1 is DFQATT, CDR2 SNEGSKA, per germline (reference sequence). Losses at the gene ends were 4 bases for V and 1 base for J; bases not matched to a gene: 11. This CDR3 contains 18 residues.

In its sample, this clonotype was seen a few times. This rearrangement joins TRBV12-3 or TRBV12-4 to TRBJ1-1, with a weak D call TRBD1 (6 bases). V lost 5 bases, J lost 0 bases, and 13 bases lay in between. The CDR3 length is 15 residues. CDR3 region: CASSPFQGLNTEAFF. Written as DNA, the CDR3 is TGTGCCAGCAGTCCTTTTCAGGGGTTGAACACTGAAGCTTTCTTT.

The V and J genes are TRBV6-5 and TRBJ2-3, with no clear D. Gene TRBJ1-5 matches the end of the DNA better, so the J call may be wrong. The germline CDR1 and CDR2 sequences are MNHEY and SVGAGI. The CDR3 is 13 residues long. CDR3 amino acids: CASSQVTGDRQHF. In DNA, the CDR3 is TGTGCCAGCAGCCAAGTTACGGGAGATAGGCAGCATTTT.

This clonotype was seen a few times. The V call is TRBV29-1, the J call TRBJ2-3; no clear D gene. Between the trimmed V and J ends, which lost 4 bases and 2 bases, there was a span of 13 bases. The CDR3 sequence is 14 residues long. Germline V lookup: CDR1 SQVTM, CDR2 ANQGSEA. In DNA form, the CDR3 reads TGCAGCGTTGGAAGCCTAGACTTCACAGATACGCAGTATTTT. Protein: CSVGSLDFTDTQYF.

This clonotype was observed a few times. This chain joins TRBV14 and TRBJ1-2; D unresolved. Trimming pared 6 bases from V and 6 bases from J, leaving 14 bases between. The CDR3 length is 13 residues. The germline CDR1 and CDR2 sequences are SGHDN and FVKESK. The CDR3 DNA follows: TGTGCCAGCAGTCCAAATCGACATAATGGCTACACCTTC. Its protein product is CASSPNRHNGYTF.